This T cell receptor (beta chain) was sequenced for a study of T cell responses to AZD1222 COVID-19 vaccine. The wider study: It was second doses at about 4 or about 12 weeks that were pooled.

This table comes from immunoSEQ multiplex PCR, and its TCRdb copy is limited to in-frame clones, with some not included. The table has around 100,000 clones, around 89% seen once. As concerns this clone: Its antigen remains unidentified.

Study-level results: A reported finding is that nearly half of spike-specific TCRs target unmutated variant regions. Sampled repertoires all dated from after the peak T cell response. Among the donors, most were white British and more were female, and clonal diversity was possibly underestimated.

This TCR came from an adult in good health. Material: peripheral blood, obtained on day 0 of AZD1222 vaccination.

CDR3 DNA sequence: TGCGCCAGCAGCTTGGGCGCCGGCGTGAACACTGAAGCTTTCTTT. Its translation: CASSLGAGVNTEAFF. The chain links TRBV5-1 to TRBJ1-1, with unresolved D. CDR3 size: 15 residues. Per the germline V gene, CDR1 is SGHRS and CDR2 is YFSETQ. V lost 0 bases and J lost 0, with 9 bases in between.